There are a few counts of the clone carrying this T cell receptor (beta chain). This specimen belongs to a study of spatial heterogeneity in lung cancer. TCRdb reprocessed the 5' RACE reads via MiXCR and lists one record per CDR3 protein. The sample lists about 38,000 distinct CDR3 sequences; 5% to 5.5% were seen once. This CDR3 contains 11 residues. V gave up 5 bases and J gave up 4 bases, with 5 bases separating them. The germline V gene has CDR1 SGHAT and CDR2 FQNNGV. The time point: sample taken at primary tumor resection. The authors sequenced whole RNA from tumor, nontumor lung or frozen PBMC without sorting.

Here the sequenced sample was PBMCs, taken at surgery. This clonotype was sampled from a female donor with early-stage non-small cell lung cancer. This chain joins TRBV11-2 and TRBJ2-5; D is uncertain. The chain's CDR3 is CASSPRETQYF. Here the CDR3 DNA reads TGTGCCAGCAGCCCCAGAGAGACCCAGTACTTC.